Below, 2 T cell receptor beta chains from the same sample are listed, as sequenced in a study of molecular identifiers for immune sequencing clone quantification. TCRdb fed the PCR reads into MiXCR, producing one record per CDR3 protein. The sample lists approximately 670,000 distinct CDR3 sequences, just under 20% occurring once. The sample comprised naive CD8+ T cells from blood, with Jurkat cell RNA spiked in. The sample's subset: FACS-sorted CD8+CD4-CCR7+CD45RA+ naive T cells. The receptor source for this set is a human donor in good health. Some libraries in this study had Jurkat cell RNA spiked in.

J is TRBJ2-1 and V is TRBV2, with 10 bases identical to TRBD1. The CDR3 length is 15 residues. CDR1 is SNHLY and CDR2 is FYNNEI in the germline V gene. V trimming: 3 bases; J trimming: 9 bases; junction bases outside the gene matches: 8. This CDR3 reads CASSEEGTGVGEQFF. As DNA, the CDR3 is TGTGCCAGCAGTGAGGAGGGGACAGGGGTTGGTGAGCAGTTCTTC.

Ten or more counts support this clonotype. This chain joins TRBV7-9 and TRBJ2-3; 10 bases match TRBD2. This CDR3 contains 15 residues. V trimming: 4 bases; J trimming: 6 bases; junction bases outside the gene matches: 7. CDR1 is SEHNR and CDR2 is FQNEAQ in the germline V gene (reference sequence). CDR3 in amino acids: CASSSSSGGGDTQYF. In DNA form, the CDR3 reads TGTGCCAGCAGCTCTTCTAGCGGGGGCGGGGATACGCAGTATTTT. Filled out from reference TRBV7-9 and TRBJ2-3, the complete variable domain reads DTGVSQNPRHKITKRGQNVTFRCDPISEHNRLYWYRQTLGQGPEFLTYFQNEAQLEKSRLLSDRFSAERPKGSFSTLEIQRTEQGDSAMYLCASSSSSGGGDTQYFGPGTRLTVL.